Below are 32 T cell receptor beta chains sequenced from a single sample in a study of shared clonotypes between healthy human individuals. The repertoire was sequenced with immunoSEQ multiplex PCR; TCRdb's copy has only in-frame clones and lacks some. Of 1,500,000 or so clones listed, approximately 97% were seen once; the top ten hold more than 0.9%. Sequencing was performed on naive CD4+ T cells sorted from blood. This sample's subset: CD45RA+ positively selected. The receptors were sampled from a man aged 25 to 40 in good health.

The V call is TRBV27, the J call TRBJ2-3; 9 bases are a match to TRBD1. The ends lost 5 bases at V and 8 bases at J; junction bases unmatched: 14. This CDR3 is built from 16 residues. The germline V gene encodes CDR1 MNHEY and CDR2 SMNVEV (reference sequence). DNA for the CDR3: TGTGCCAGCAGTAGAACCTCCTCGACAGGGGGGATTACGCAGTATTTT. Protein product: CASSRTSSTGGITQYF.

The chain combines TRBV4-3 with TRBJ1-1; D is unresolved. The V end lost 4 bases, the J end lost 0 bases, and 9 bases lay between the germline ends. Germline lookup yields CDR1 LGHNA and CDR2 YSLEER. This CDR3 comprises 14 residues. The chain's CDR3 is CASSLTGLNTEAFF. The CDR3 bases are TGCGCCAGCAGCCTAACGGGTTTGAACACTGAAGCTTTCTTT.

The V call is TRBV6-6, the J call TRBJ1-2, with 7 nucleotides matching TRBD1. Per germline, CDR1 MNHNY and CDR2 SVGAGI (reference sequence). This CDR3 spans 12 amino acids. V was clipped by 6 bases and J by 7 bases; unmatched bases: 5. This CDR3 is CASSKTGPGYTF. Written as DNA, the CDR3 is TGTGCCAGCAGCAAGACAGGGCCTGGCTACACCTTC.

The V call is TRBV29-1, the J call TRBJ2-1; TRBD2 aligns across 10 bases. V was clipped by 4 bases and J by 6 bases; unmatched bases: 3. Germline loops: CDR1 SQVTM, CDR2 ANQGSEA. The CDR3 runs 13 residues. The CDR3 region has the DNA TGCAGCGTTGGGACTAGCGGAACCAATGAGCAGTTCTTC. Translation gives CSVGTSGTNEQFF.

The chain recombines TRBV30 with TRBJ2-3; D is ambiguous. This CDR3 contains 14 residues. V was shortened by 4 bases and J by 2 bases, with 13 bases between the two germline ends. Germline lookup yields CDR1 GTSNPN and CDR2 SVGIG (reference sequence). The CDR3 loop reads CAWTVGGITDTQYF. In nucleotides, the CDR3 is TGTGCCTGGACCGTAGGTGGGATCACAGATACGCAGTATTTT.

V and J are TRBV7-2 and TRBJ2-4, with D possibly TRBD2 on 6 matching bases. Trimming pared 2 bases from V and 6 bases from J, leaving 11 bases between. The CDR3 runs 14 residues. Looked up from germline, CDR1 is SGHTA and CDR2 is FQGNSA. CDR3 sequence reads: CASSLRTMANIQYF. The CDR3 region has the DNA TGTGCCAGCAGCTTAAGGACTATGGCAAACATTCAGTACTTC.

This clone came up a few times. The J gene is TRBJ2-7, the V gene TRBV19; the D is unclear. Trimming removed 4 bases at V and 7 bases at J, with 8 bases between. Germline-derived CDR1 and CDR2 are LNHDA and SQIVND (reference sequence). The CDR3 extends over 11 amino acids. This chain's CDR3 is CASSKQGEQYF. The CDR3 coding sequence is TGTGCCAGTAGTAAACAAGGAGAGCAGTACTTC.

The CDR3 spells CASSHPSLAGDPIYEQYF. CDR3 bases: TGTGCCAGCAGCCACCCATCACTAGCGGGAGACCCCATCTACGAGCAGTACTTC. The chain is built from TRBV27 and TRBJ2-7, with 11 bases identical to TRBD2. The V segment lost 6 bases and the J segment 3 bases; nucleotides outside the gene matches: 16. Germline loops: CDR1 MNHEY, CDR2 SMNVEV (reference sequence). The CDR3 extends over 18 amino acids.

The chain combines TRBV5-1 with TRBJ2-1; possible D gene TRBD2, 5 bases. The CDR3 is 12 amino acids. Per the germline V gene, CDR1 is SGHRS and CDR2 is YFSETQ. Deletions cut 2 bases from V and 6 bases from J, with 6 bases between. Written as DNA, the CDR3 is TGCGCCAGCAGCTTAGGGAGCAATGAGCAGTTCTTC. Amino acid sequence: CASSLGSNEQFF.

Of note for this clone: Other DNA sequences in the sample encode the same CDR3. The V gene is TRBV28, the J gene TRBJ2-7, with unresolved D. This CDR3 comprises 11 residues. Trimming took 2 bases from V and 4 from J, leaving 3 bases between them. Germline values: CDR1 MDHEN, CDR2 SYDVKM. CDR3 in amino acids: CASSLRYEQYF. The CDR3 nucleotides read TGTGCCAGCAGTTTAAGGTACGAGCAGTACTTC.

V usage is TRBV7-2 and J usage is TRBJ2-7; 7 bases align to TRBD1. The CDR3 sequence is 15 residues long. Germline V gives CDR1 SGHTA, CDR2 FQGNSA. V lost 5 bases to trimming and J lost 2 bases; unmatched junction nucleotides: 9. In DNA form, the CDR3 reads TGTGCCAGCAGCCCTAGGACAGGCCTTACCTACGAGCAGTACTTC. Its translation: CASSPRTGLTYEQYF.

The chain has TRBV29-1 and TRBJ2-1; 7 nucleotides line up with TRBD2. Germline V gene data show CDR1 as SQVTM and CDR2 as ANQGSEA. After removal of 1 base from V and 4 bases from J, the junction contained 4 bases not matched to a gene. The CDR3 spans 14 residues. This CDR3 is CSVEGVGGYNEQFF. The CDR3 DNA reads TGCAGCGTTGAAGGGGTGGGAGGGTACAATGAGCAGTTCTTC.

The genes are TRBV5-1 and TRBJ2-7, with 13 bases that match TRBD2. This CDR3 region has 16 residues. Trimming cost V 0 bases and J 5 bases; bases outside gene matches: 5. Per the germline V gene, CDR1 is SGHRS and CDR2 is YFSETQ. DNA of the CDR3: TGCGCCAGCAGCTTGGAAGGGACTAGCGGGACCCACGAGCAGTACTTC. This translates into CASSLEGTSGTHEQYF.

The chain links TRBV20-1 to TRBJ2-1; D call uncertain. The length of the CDR3 is 10 residues. Per the germline V gene, CDR1 is DFQATT and CDR2 is SNEGSKA (reference sequence). Deletions cut 5 bases from V and 11 bases from J, with 10 bases between. The DNA for the CDR3 is TGCAGTGCTCAAGGCAGTAAGCAGTTCTTC. Protein: CSAQGSKQFF.

The chain couples TRBV29-1 to TRBJ1-5; D gene ambiguous. Germline V CDR1 and CDR2: SQVTM, ANQGSEA. The length of the CDR3 is 13 residues. The V gene lost 4 bases and the J gene lost 0 bases, with 7 bases spanning the gap. CDR3 DNA: TGCAGCGTTGTAGTTGATAGCAATCAGCCCCAGCATTTT. This translates into CSVVVDSNQPQHF. Together with reference TRBV29-1 and TRBJ1-5, the CDR3 gives the full variable domain: SAVISQKPSRDICQRGTSLTIQCQVDSQVTMMFWYRQQPGQSLTLIATANQGSEATYESGFVIDKFPISRPNLTFSTLTVSNMSPEDSSIYLCSVVVDSNQPQHFGDGTRLSIL.

The V and J genes are TRBV5-6 and TRBJ2-1; the D gene is possibly TRBD2 (5 bases). V lost 1 base to trimming and J lost 3 bases, with 11 bases between them. The CDR3 has 15 amino acids. Germline values: CDR1 SGHDT, CDR2 YYEEEE. As DNA, the CDR3 is TGTGCCAGCAGCTTGCTAGCTATAGTCTACAATGAGCAGTTCTTC. Its translation: CASSLLAIVYNEQFF.

The J gene is TRBJ1-5, the V gene TRBV6-1, with D uncertain. The CDR3 has 11 residues. V was trimmed by 6 bases and J by 4 bases, leaving 4 bases between them. Germline V gene data show CDR1 as MNHNS and CDR2 as SASEGT. The CDR3 DNA reads as TGTGCCAGCAGGGCAAATCAGCCCCAGCATTTT. It translates to CASRANQPQHF.

This clone showed up just once. This chain links TRBV2 with TRBJ1-2; D is undetermined. The V and J ends lost 4 bases and 4 bases respectively, with 16 bases between them. The germline CDR1 and CDR2 sequences are SNHLY and FYNNEI. The CDR3 sequence is 15 residues long. The CDR3 is CASSVEVSGTYGYTF. The CDR3 region has the DNA TGTGCCAGCAGTGTTGAAGTCTCCGGCACCTATGGCTACACCTTC.

The chain uses TRBV7-3 and TRBJ2-1; TRBD2 agrees at 8 bases. With 5 bases clipped from V and 6 bases from J, the junction kept 12 bases outside the gene matches. Germline V gene lookup returns CDR1 SGHTA and CDR2 FQGTGA. The CDR3 runs 16 residues. CDR3 loop: CASSPTSGLVINEQFF. DNA of the CDR3: TGTGCCAGCAGCCCTACCTCGGGACTAGTAATCAATGAGCAGTTCTTC.

The chain couples TRBV5-1 to TRBJ2-1; unclear D gene. Germline V gives CDR1 SGHRS, CDR2 YFSETQ. CDR3 length equals 15 residues. V was pared by 4 bases and J by 2 bases, with 13 bases between. In nucleotides, the CDR3 is TGCGCCAGCAGCGCGGAATCCCCAACCTACAATGAGCAGTTCTTC. It encodes CASSAESPTYNEQFF.

The V and J genes are TRBV28 and TRBJ2-1; D remains unclear. The V gene lost 6 bases and the J gene lost 6 bases, with 18 bases spanning the gap. The CDR3 is 15 residues long. CDR1 and CDR2 from the germline V gene are MDHEN and SYDVKM. The CDR3, as DNA: TGTGCCAGCAGCCTCGCCGGGCGTCTAGTCAATGAGCAGTTCTTC. Translating it yields CASSLAGRLVNEQFF. The full variable domain, completed using reference TRBV28 and TRBJ2-1, is DVKVTQSSRYLVKRTGEKVFLECVQDMDHENMFWYRQDPGLGLRLIYFSYDVKMKEKGDIPEGYSVSREKKERFSLILESASTNQTSMYLCASSLAGRLVNEQFFGPGTRLTVL.

The chain combines TRBV5-1 with TRBJ2-5; perhaps TRBD1 as D (5 bases). CDR1 is SGHRS, CDR2 YFSETQ, per germline. Trimming stripped 4 bases from V and 2 bases from J, with 12 bases between. The CDR3 length is 14 residues. The CDR3 bases are TGCGCCAGCAGCATCTCAGGGAATCAAGAGACCCAGTACTTC. It yields the protein CASSISGNQETQYF.

The chain uses TRBV19 and TRBJ2-1, with 7 positions matching TRBD2. CDR1 is LNHDA, CDR2 SQIVND, per germline (reference sequence). With 0 bases clipped from V and 0 bases from J, the junction kept 8 bases outside the gene matches. CDR3 size: 18 residues. CDR3 sequence reads: CASSIDPLASSSYNEQFF. CDR3 sequence (DNA): TGTGCCAGTAGTATAGACCCACTAGCGAGTAGCTCCTACAATGAGCAGTTCTTC.

V usage is TRBV7-9 and J usage is TRBJ2-1, with D possibly being TRBD1 (6 bases). The CDR3 runs 13 residues. Germline CDR1 is SEHNR and CDR2 is FQNEAQ (reference sequence). Trimming removed 7 bases at V and 4 bases at J, with 11 bases between. The DNA of the CDR3 is TGTGCCAGCACCAGGGGACATTACAATGAGCAGTTCTTC. Protein sequence: CASTRGHYNEQFF.

This chain links TRBV29-1 with TRBJ1-1, with D tentatively TRBD1 (6 bases). V dropped 4 bases and J dropped 11 bases, with 23 bases sitting between them. This CDR3 is 14 amino acids long. Looked up from germline, CDR1 is SQVTM and CDR2 is ANQGSEA. The CDR3 reads CSVGLGGVFLDAFF. The CDR3 coding sequence is TGCAGCGTTGGTTTGGGGGGCGTTTTCTTGGATGCTTTCTTT.

The genes are TRBV19 and TRBJ1-5; 11 bases fit TRBD1. Germline V gives CDR1 LNHDA, CDR2 SQIVND (reference sequence). V dropped 6 bases and J dropped 4; count of bases not matched to a gene: 2. The CDR3 spans 14 residues. CDR3 sequence reads: CASRGTGGNQPQHF. Written as DNA, the CDR3 is TGTGCCAGTAGGGGGACAGGGGGTAATCAGCCCCAGCATTTT. The full variable domain, its missing parts supplied by reference TRBV19 and TRBJ1-5, is DGGITQSPKYLFRKEGQNVTLSCEQNLNHDAMYWYRQDPGQGLRLIYYSQIVNDFQKGDIAEGYSVSREKKESFPLTVTSAQKNPTAFYLCASRGTGGNQPQHFGDGTRLSIL.

The rearrangement links TRBV28 to TRBJ2-7, with TRBD2 matching 8 bases. Germline CDR1 and CDR2: MDHEN and SYDVKM. The CDR3 covers 10 residues. The CDR3 is CSAGVYEQYF. CDR3 DNA sequence: TGTTCAGCGGGAGTCTACGAGCAGTACTTC.

The chain carries TRBV7-9 and TRBJ2-2; TRBD1 is a possible D gene (5 bases). The CDR3 extends over 16 amino acids. Germline lookup yields CDR1 SEHNR and CDR2 FQNEAQ (reference sequence). V shed 3 bases and J shed 0 bases, with 11 bases lying between them. CDR3 bases: TGTGCCAGCAGCTTGTTAGAAGGGGCGAACACCGGGGAGCTGTTTTTT. It translates to CASSLLEGANTGELFF.

The chain links TRBV9 to TRBJ2-7, with D perhaps TRBD1 (6 bases). V gave up 0 bases and J gave up 2 bases, with 12 bases separating them. The germline CDR1 and CDR2 sequences are SGDLS and YYNGEE. This CDR3 spans 15 amino acids. This chain's CDR3 is CASSVALGAAYEQYF. CDR3 nucleotide sequence: TGTGCCAGCAGCGTAGCTCTGGGGGCGGCCTACGAGCAGTACTTC.

The rearrangement links TRBV19 to TRBJ1-5, with a tentative D call TRBD1 (5 bases). CDR3 length: 15 residues. In germline, CDR1 is LNHDA, CDR2 SQIVND (reference sequence). V was clipped by 3 bases and J by 3 bases, with 12 bases between them. This chain's CDR3 is CASSIGGRFNQPQHF. CDR3 coding DNA: TGTGCCAGTAGTATCGGGGGACGGTTCAATCAGCCCCAGCATTTT.

This rearrangement joins TRBV30 to TRBJ2-7; 9 positions match TRBD2. This CDR3 contains 12 residues. Trimming took 8 bases from V and 3 from J; bases not matched to a gene: 5. Germline values: CDR1 GTSNPN, CDR2 SVGIG (reference sequence). The CDR3: CASHSGSYEQYF. The CDR3 DNA reads as TGTGCCAGCCATAGCGGGAGCTACGAGCAGTACTTC.

This clone was observed a single time. The chain carries TRBV5-6 and TRBJ2-1; 9 bases match TRBD2. With V trimmed by 1 base and J by 8 bases, 16 bases remained unmatched. CDR3 size: 18 residues. Germline CDR1 SGHDT, CDR2 YYEEEE. The CDR3 nucleotides are TGTGCCAGCAGCTTGACTGGCGGGAGGGCCGGAGCGCGGTATGAGCAGTTCTTC. Its protein is CASSLTGGRAGARYEQFF. The full variable domain, with the rest looked up from reference TRBV5-6 and TRBJ2-1, is DAGVTQSPTHLIKTRGQQVTLRCSPKSGHDTVSWYQQALGQGPQFIFQYYEEEERQRGNFPDRFSGHQFPNYSSELNVNALLLGDSALYLCASSLTGGRAGARYEQFFGPGTRLTVL.